This T cell receptor (beta chain) was retrieved from a study of blood T cell repertoires in COVID-19 (dated by TCRdb to 2019 to 2021). A note on the overall study: The collaborator samples originated in the United States, Italy and Spain and spanned the acute and convalescent phases of COVID-19. A freely available public database, intended as a resource for researchers studying the immune response to SARS-CoV-2, is where the repertoires were released. The samples were drawn from two sources: the first 160 participants of the ongoing ImmuneRACE study, and fewer than 1,500 subjects contributed by 6 global collaborators. The sample metadata nearly always contained a de-identified subject ID, COVID-19 status, age in years and sex. The material from the prospective study consisted of cDNA or gDNA derived from T cells, B-cell-depleted T cells, or PBMCs. Subjects who had been exposed to COVID-19, were actively infected with it, or had recovered from it provided the deeply sampled blood TCRbeta repertoires that made up the dataset. HLA class I and class II types, where available, came from metadata supplied by the sample provider rather than from assay-based typing. Paper-wide results and their limitations: The amount of clinical and demographic metadata varied by source and participant and was provided uncurated.

The immunoSEQ Assay, a bias-controlled multiplex PCR, was used to amplify TCRbeta CDR3 regions from genomic DNA. The original methods were these. The number of nucleated cells in each sample was estimated by amplification of reference gene primers within the assay. To quantify the absolute abundance of each unique TCRbeta CDR3 rearrangement, sequence reads were collapsed and filtered. For each sample, productive Simpson clonality was calculated as the square root of Simpson's diversity index over productive rearrangements. TCRdb mirrors the immuneACCESS table, restricted to in-frame sequences. Some clones are absent from its copies; in checked studies, under half trace to an unresolved V gene, and the reason for the others is unknown. V, J and clone size are taken as reported in that table, and D and trimming were inferred from the DNA itself. In all, the sample holds around 140,000 clones, and about four fifths of those were seen once. Around 9.5% of the sample is held by the ten biggest clonotypes.

In Seattle, one collaborating source enrolled patients while the infection was active and tracked those patients longitudinally over the course of disease. Collaborating institutions collected whole blood in K2EDTA tubes following their own protocols. For TCRbeta analysis, collaborators shipped samples as frozen whole blood, isolated PBMCs, or DNA extracted from either of those sample types. As for this clone: Its cognate antigen has yet to be identified. One base away there is no much larger clone; base qualities are not given.

Sequencing used peripheral blood. The sequence was collected from a man between 25 and 39 years old with COVID-19, enrolled during active disease.

CDR3 loop: CASSLVGVPAFF. The DNA sequence follows: TGTGCCAGCAGCTTGGTCGGGGTCCCGGCTTTCTTT. Here the chain combines TRBV5-6 and TRBJ1-1; no D gene can be assigned with confidence. The CDR3 has 12 amino acids, counting the end cysteine and phenylalanine. CDR3 DNA is the only sequence kept; it has 36 bases, read in frame from the first base. In the germline V gene, CDR1 corresponds to SGHDT and CDR2 to YYEEEE. At the junction V is shortened by 0 bases and J by 11 bases, with 11 bases in between. With the portions outside the CDR3 filled from the reference TRBV5-6 and TRBJ1-1 genes, the complete variable region becomes DAGVTQSPTHLIKTRGQQVTLRCSPKSGHDTVSWYQQALGQGPQFIFQYYEEEERQRGNFPDRFSGHQFPNYSSELNVNALLLGDSALYLCASSLVGVPAFFGQGTRLTVV.